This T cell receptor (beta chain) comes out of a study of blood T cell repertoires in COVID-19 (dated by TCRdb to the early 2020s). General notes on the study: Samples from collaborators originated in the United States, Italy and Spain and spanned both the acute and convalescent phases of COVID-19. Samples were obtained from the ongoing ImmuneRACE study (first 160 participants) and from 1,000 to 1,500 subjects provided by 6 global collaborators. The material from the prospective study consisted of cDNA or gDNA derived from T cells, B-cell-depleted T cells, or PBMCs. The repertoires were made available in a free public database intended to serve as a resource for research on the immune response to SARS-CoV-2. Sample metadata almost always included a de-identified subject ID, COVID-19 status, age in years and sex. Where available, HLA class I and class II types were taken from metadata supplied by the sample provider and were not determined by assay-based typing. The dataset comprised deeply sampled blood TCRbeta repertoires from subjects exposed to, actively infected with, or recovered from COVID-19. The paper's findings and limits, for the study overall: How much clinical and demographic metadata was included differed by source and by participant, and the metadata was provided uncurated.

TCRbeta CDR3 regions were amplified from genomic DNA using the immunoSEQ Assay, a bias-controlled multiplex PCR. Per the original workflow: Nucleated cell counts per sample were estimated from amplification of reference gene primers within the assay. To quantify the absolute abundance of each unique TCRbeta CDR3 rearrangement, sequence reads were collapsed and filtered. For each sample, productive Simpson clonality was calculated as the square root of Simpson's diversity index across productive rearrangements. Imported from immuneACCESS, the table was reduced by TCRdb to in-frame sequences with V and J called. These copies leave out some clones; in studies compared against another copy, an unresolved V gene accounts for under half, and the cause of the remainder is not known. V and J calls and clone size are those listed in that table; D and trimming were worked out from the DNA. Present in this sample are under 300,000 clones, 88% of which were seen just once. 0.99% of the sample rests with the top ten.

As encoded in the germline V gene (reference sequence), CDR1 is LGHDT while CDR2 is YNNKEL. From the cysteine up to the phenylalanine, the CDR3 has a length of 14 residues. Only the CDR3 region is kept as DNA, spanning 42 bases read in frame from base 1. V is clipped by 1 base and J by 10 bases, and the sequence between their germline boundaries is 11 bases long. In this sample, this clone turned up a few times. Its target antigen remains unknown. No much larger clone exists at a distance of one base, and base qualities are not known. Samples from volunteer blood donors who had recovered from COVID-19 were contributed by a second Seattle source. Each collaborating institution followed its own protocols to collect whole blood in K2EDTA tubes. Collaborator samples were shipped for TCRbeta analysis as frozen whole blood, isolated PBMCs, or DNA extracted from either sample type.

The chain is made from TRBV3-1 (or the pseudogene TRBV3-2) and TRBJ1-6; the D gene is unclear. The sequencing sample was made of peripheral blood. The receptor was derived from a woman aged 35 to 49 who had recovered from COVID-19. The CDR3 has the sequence CASSQVKGGSPLHF. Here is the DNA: TGTGCCAGCAGCCAAGTTAAGGGAGGGTCACCCCTCCACTTT.